One sample yielded the 7 T cell receptor beta chains listed below, sequenced in a study of OX40 agonist ivuxolimab in advanced cancers. Here immunoSEQ multiplex PCR was the method, and the copy in TCRdb shows in-frame clones only, minus some. The top ten hold 0.45% to 0.65% of the sample, which has about 100,000 clones, less than 95% seen once. Material: CD4+ or CD8+ T cells sorted from blood, obtained in a trial of the OX40 agonist ivuxolimab. The receptors come from an adult with an advanced solid tumor such as melanoma, head and neck, liver or kidney cancer.

This clone has only one observation. The chain combines TRBV7-2 with TRBJ2-1, with 12 positions matching TRBD2. V dropped 5 bases and J dropped 14; count of bases not matched to a gene: 7. This CDR3 has 13 amino acids. Germline V CDR1 and CDR2: SGHTA, FQGNSA. The CDR3 sequence is CASSVTSGRREFF. CDR3 nucleotide sequence: TGTGCCAGCAGCGTAACTAGCGGGAGGCGGGAGTTCTTC.

The rearrangement links TRBV28 to TRBJ2-1; 7 nucleotides match TRBD2. The length of the CDR3 is 15 residues. Trimming removed 6 bases from V and 6 bases from J; junction bases left unmatched: 11. The V gene's germline CDR1 is MDHEN and CDR2 SYDVKM. The CDR3 protein is CASSPFRGVVNEQFF. The DNA for the CDR3 is TGTGCCAGCAGCCCCTTTCGGGGGGTTGTCAATGAGCAGTTCTTC.

In its sample, this clone was seen once. The gene calls are TRBV28 and TRBJ2-3, with D unresolved. In germline, CDR1 is MDHEN, CDR2 SYDVKM. V was cut by 2 bases and J by 7 bases, with 10 bases left in between. This CDR3 spans 13 amino acids. In DNA form, the CDR3 reads TGTGCCAGCAGTTTACCCGGAGCCCATACGCAGTATTTT. Its translation: CASSLPGAHTQYF.

The chain joins TRBV6-1 to TRBJ2-4; TRBD1 aligns across 7 bases. J was trimmed by 0 bases and V by 10 bases; bases with no gene match: 6. CDR3 length equals 14 residues. CDR1 is MNHNS, CDR2 SASEGT, per germline. In DNA, the CDR3 is TGTGCCATACGGGACAGCTTAGCCAAAAACATTCAGTACTTC. Translation: CAIRDSLAKNIQYF.

About this clone itself: Relative to the germline gene, one junction end is altered; a read error may explain this. The chain couples TRBV7-7 to TRBJ1-1, with a weak D call TRBD1 (6 bases). Per germline, CDR1 SSHAT and CDR2 FNYEAQ (reference sequence). The CDR3 extends over 13 amino acids. CDR3 in DNA: TGTGCTAGCAGCCCAAGGGGGGCCACTGAAGCTTTCTTT. Encoded protein: CASSPRGATEAFF. The entire variable domain, with the rest obtained from reference TRBV7-7 and TRBJ1-1, is as follows: GAGVSQSPRYKVTKRGQDVTLRCDPISSHATLYWYQQALGQGPEFLTYFNYEAQPDKSGLPSDRFSAERPEGSISTLTIQRTEQRDSAMYRCASSPRGATEAFFGQGTRLTVV.

The J gene is TRBJ2-7, the V gene TRBV20-1; D remains ambiguous. Deletions cut 6 bases from V and 5 bases from J, with 11 bases between. The V gene's germline CDR1 is DFQATT and CDR2 SNEGSKA (reference sequence). The CDR3 is 11 residues long. The CDR3 DNA is TGCAGTGCCAAAAGAACCCACGAGCAGTACTTC. It yields the protein CSAKRTHEQYF.

J is TRBJ2-7 and V is TRBV6-5; 9 nucleotides line up with TRBD1. Germline CDR1 MNHEY, CDR2 SVGAGI. The CDR3 spans 16 residues. Trimming cost V 0 bases and J 3 bases; bases outside gene matches: 6. The CDR3 DNA reads TGTGCCAGCAGTTACTCGGGGGACAGGGTAAACTACGAGCAGTACTTC. Amino acid sequence: CASSYSGDRVNYEQYF.